The 22 T cell receptor beta chains in this list originate from one sample, sequenced in a study of blood T cell repertoires in COVID-19. Method: immunoSEQ multiplex PCR; TCRdb's copy keeps in-frame clones and lacks some. The sample contains a few hundred thousand clones, about 92% of which appear only once. Sequenced sample: PBMCs or T cells enriched from blood (not recorded which). The receptor set was obtained from a woman under 40 who had recovered from COVID-19.

The chain combines TRBV18 with TRBJ2-5; TRBD2 is a possible D gene (6 bases). The V gene's germline CDR1 is KGHSH and CDR2 LQKENI. The CDR3 loop spans 14 amino acids. Trimming stripped 6 bases from V and 5 bases from J, with 16 bases between. CDR3 sequence (DNA): TGTGCCAGCTCCAGCCAAGGAGGAGGGGAGACCCAGTACTTC. This codes for CASSSQGGGETQYF.

The rearrangement links TRBV6-5 to TRBJ2-1; TRBD2 matches at 11 bases. Looked up from germline, CDR1 is MNHEY and CDR2 is SVGAGI. Trimming cost V 1 base and J 5 bases; bases outside gene matches: 1. The CDR3 is 15 amino acids. CDR3 in DNA: TGTGCCAGCAGTTACTTAGCGGGGGGGAACAATGAGCAGTTCTTC. Translating it yields CASSYLAGGNNEQFF.

CDR3: CASSGQGNSYSNQPQHF. DNA of the CDR3: TGTGCCAGCAGTGGTCAGGGGAATAGCTATAGCAATCAGCCCCAGCATTTT. The J gene is TRBJ1-5, the V gene TRBV6-1, with D possibly being TRBD1 (6 bases). Germline CDR1 MNHNS, CDR2 SASEGT. This CDR3 region has 17 residues. V gave up 4 bases and J gave up 0 bases, with 16 bases separating them.

The V and J genes are TRBV19 and TRBJ2-7; 8 nucleotides line up with TRBD1. Germline CDR1 LNHDA, CDR2 SQIVND (reference sequence). The CDR3 contains 15 residues. With 2 bases clipped from V and 4 bases from J, the junction kept 7 bases outside the gene matches. The CDR3 spells CASSIRGTGPYEQYF. CDR3 in DNA: TGTGCCAGTAGTATAAGAGGGACAGGTCCTTACGAGCAGTACTTC.

The rearrangement uses TRBV13 and TRBJ1-3; no clear D gene. The CDR3 is 18 residues long. Germline CDR1 and CDR2: PRHDT and FYEKMQ (reference sequence). The V end was cut by 2 bases, the J end by 0 bases, with 17 bases between. This CDR3 reads CASSLRYDTMYSGNTIYF. DNA of the CDR3: TGTGCCAGCAGCTTACGATATGACACGATGTACTCTGGAAACACCATATATTTT.

The rearrangement joins TRBV2 to TRBJ1-6, with TRBD1 matching 7 bases. The V and J ends lost 3 bases and 6 bases, in that order; junction bases with no gene match: 5. CDR1 and CDR2 (germline): SNHLY, FYNNEI. The CDR3 totals 15 residues. This CDR3 is CASSEQGGINSPLHF. The CDR3 bases are TGTGCCAGCAGTGAGCAAGGGGGCATTAATTCACCCCTCCACTTT. The variable domain in full, with the rest retrieved from reference TRBV2 and TRBJ1-6, is EPEVTQTPSHQVTQMGQEVILRCVPISNHLYFYWYRQILGQKVEFLVSFYNNEISEKSEIFDDQFSVERPDGSNFTLKIRSTKLEDSAMYFCASSEQGGINSPLHFGNGTRLTVT.

This chain connects TRBV2 to TRBJ1-1; 7 bases are a match to TRBD1. The V gene's germline CDR1 is SNHLY and CDR2 FYNNEI. There are 16 residues in the CDR3. The J segment lost 7 bases and the V segment lost 1 base, leaving 12 bases of the junction unmatched. The CDR3 region has the DNA TGTGCCAGCAGTGAAGTTGGCTGGAGGCAGGGGGGTGAAGCTTTCTTT. Translated: CASSEVGWRQGGEAFF. The full variable domain, with the rest looked up from reference TRBV2 and TRBJ1-1, is EPEVTQTPSHQVTQMGQEVILRCVPISNHLYFYWYRQILGQKVEFLVSFYNNEISEKSEIFDDQFSVERPDGSNFTLKIRSTKLEDSAMYFCASSEVGWRQGGEAFFGQGTRLTVV.

CDR3 DNA: TGTGCCAGCAGTTACGGGAGCCTATCACCCCAGCAGTTCTTC. Residues: CASSYGSLSPQQFF. This chain connects TRBV6-2 or TRBV6-3 to TRBJ2-1, with a tentative D call TRBD2 (5 bases). Germline CDR1 reads MNHEY; CDR2 reads SVGEGT. The CDR3 has 14 amino acids. V gave up 2 bases and J gave up 11 bases, with 16 bases separating them.

This clone was seen more than once but under ten times. DNA for the CDR3: TGTGCCAGCAGTGTTACAGGGGGCGATGGCAATCAGCCCCAGCATTTT. Its translation is CASSVTGGDGNQPQHF. The chain couples TRBV28 to TRBJ1-5, with 9 bases identical to TRBD1. J lost 2 bases, V lost 5 bases, and 7 bases had no gene match. Germline V gene sequence: CDR1 MDHEN, CDR2 SYDVKM. The CDR3 loop spans 16 amino acids.

V and J are TRBV28 and TRBJ2-1, with 8 positions matching TRBD1. V was pared by 4 bases and J by 5 bases, with 10 bases of the junction left unmatched. Germline CDR1 reads MDHEN; CDR2 reads SYDVKM. The CDR3 sequence is 16 residues long. The CDR3 coding sequence is TGTGCCAGCAGTTCAGTCCCGGGACAGGCGAACAATGAGCAGTTCTTC. Translating gives CASSSVPGQANNEQFF.

The rearrangement joins TRBV18 to TRBJ1-5, with 7 positions matching TRBD1. V shed 0 bases, J shed 0 bases, and the junction held 5 bases outside the gene matches. CDR1 and CDR2 (germline): KGHSH, LQKENI. CDR3 size: 17 residues. Here the CDR3 reads CASSPPGTAYSNQPQHF. The CDR3 DNA reads as TGTGCCAGCTCACCACCCGGGACAGCTTATAGCAATCAGCCCCAGCATTTT. The full variable domain, completed using reference TRBV18 and TRBJ1-5, is NAGVMQNPRHLVRRRGQEARLRCSPMKGHSHVYWYRQLPEEGLKFMVYLQKENIIDESGMPKERFSAEFPKEGPSILRIQQVVRGDSAAYFCASSPPGTAYSNQPQHFGDGTRLSIL.

This clone was seen once. The rearrangement joins TRBV5-1 to TRBJ2-3, with D possibly being TRBD2 (6 bases). The CDR3 consists of 14 residues. Germline V gene lookup returns CDR1 SGHRS and CDR2 YFSETQ. V lost 2 bases and J lost 4, with 11 bases in between. CDR3: CASSFSGGSDTQYF. DNA of the CDR3: TGCGCCAGCAGCTTTAGCGGTGGCTCAGATACGCAGTATTTT.

The chain joins TRBV10-3 to TRBJ2-7; 9 bases map to TRBD2. V lost 7 bases, J lost 7 bases, and 11 bases stayed unmatched. The CDR3 has 14 residues. CDR1 and CDR2 from the germline V gene are ENHRY and SYGVKD. For the CDR3, the DNA is TGTGCCATCATGATAGCGGGAGCGCCTGGGGAGCAGTACTTC. Translated, it gives CAIMIAGAPGEQYF.

This clone was seen a handful of times. The V call is TRBV5-1, the J call TRBJ1-3; D possibly corresponds to TRBD1 (5 bases). With 8 bases removed from V and 4 bases from J, the gap between germline ends came to 10 bases. CDR3 length: 12 residues. CDR1 is SGHRS, CDR2 YFSETQ, per germline. This CDR3 reads CASRGEGNTIYF. CDR3 DNA: TGCGCCAGTCGGGGGGAAGGAAACACCATATATTTT.

The rearrangement links TRBV13 to TRBJ2-2; TRBD2 matches 14 bases. The CDR3 consists of 19 residues. The junction had 15 bases not matched to a gene; V was cut back by 7 bases and J by 5 bases. CDR1 PRHDT and CDR2 FYEKMQ come from the germline V gene (reference sequence). CDR3 coding DNA: TGTGCCAGCACGACCGGGACTAGCGGGAGTAGTTTAGGTACCGGGGAGCTGTTTTTT. The encoded protein is CASTTGTSGSSLGTGELFF.

In DNA, the CDR3 is TGTGCCAGCAGCCAAGATGCGACCGGGGAGTCACCCCTCCACTTT. The encoded protein is CASSQDATGESPLHF. The rearrangement links TRBV4-2 to TRBJ1-6, with D unresolved. Trimming pared 0 bases from V and 10 bases from J, leaving 13 bases between. The CDR3 consists of 15 residues. Germline lookup yields CDR1 LGHNA and CDR2 YNFKEQ.

The rearrangement joins TRBV29-1 to TRBJ1-2, with 8 bases aligning to TRBD1. Trimming removed 5 bases from V and 5 bases from J; junction bases left unmatched: 4. This CDR3 spans 12 amino acids. Germline V gene sequence: CDR1 SQVTM, CDR2 ANQGSEA. The CDR3 loop is CSVRDRQYGYTF. DNA for the CDR3: TGCAGCGTTCGGGACAGGCAGTATGGCTACACCTTC.

The chain carries TRBV5-1 and TRBJ2-5, with a weak D call TRBD2 (5 bases). CDR3 size: 13 residues. Germline CDR1 SGHRS, CDR2 YFSETQ. Trimming removed 6 bases from V and 2 bases from J, with 11 bases in between. CDR3 in DNA: TGCGCCAGCACCACGGGGAGTCAAGAGACCCAGTACTTC. Translating it yields CASTTGSQETQYF. The full variable domain, its missing parts supplied by reference TRBV5-1 and TRBJ2-5, is KAGVTQTPRYLIKTRGQQVTLSCSPISGHRSVSWYQQTPGQGLQFLFEYFSETQRNKGNFPGRFSGRQFSNSRSEMNVSTLELGDSALYLCASTTGSQETQYFGPGTRLLVL.

The CDR3 bases are TGTGCCACCGATATGGGGGGGCGCAGCAATCAGCCCCAGCATTTT. It translates to CATDMGGRSNQPQHF. The J gene is TRBJ1-5, the V gene TRBV19, with TRBD1 as a possible D gene (6 bases). Germline V CDR1 and CDR2: LNHDA, SQIVND (reference sequence). V was cut by 10 bases and J by 1 base, with 17 bases left in between. The CDR3 contains 15 residues.

The chain's CDR3 is CASARTSGPQETQYF. The CDR3, as DNA: TGTGCCAGCGCCCGGACTAGCGGCCCACAAGAGACCCAGTACTTC. This sequence joins TRBV27 and TRBJ2-5; the match to TRBD2 covers 10 bases. In germline, CDR1 is MNHEY, CDR2 SMNVEV (reference sequence). V was clipped by 8 bases and J by 2 bases; unmatched bases: 8. The CDR3 is made up of 15 amino acids.

The chain employs TRBV5-1 and TRBJ2-1; D perhaps matches TRBD2 (5 bases). The V end was cut by 0 bases, the J end by 7 bases, with 14 bases between. The CDR3 is made up of 15 amino acids. Germline CDR1 SGHRS, CDR2 YFSETQ. The CDR3, as DNA: TGCGCCAGCAGCTTGGACTACATACGCGGGAATGAGCAGTTCTTC. This gives the protein CASSLDYIRGNEQFF.

The chain combines TRBV6-5 with TRBJ2-1, with 15 positions matching TRBD2. Germline trimming cut 6 bases from V and 7 bases from J; bases unmatched to any gene: 4. CDR1 and CDR2 from the germline V gene are MNHEY and SVGAGI. CDR3 length equals 15 residues. The CDR3 DNA follows: TGTGCCAGCAGAGAGGGACTAGCGGGAGGAAATGAGCAGTTCTTC. Protein product: CASREGLAGGNEQFF.